The TCR beta chain described here comes from a study of T cell repertoires in cytomegalovirus infection. In TCRdb, the reads were re-called with MiXCR into one record per CDR3 protein. This table has 97,000 or so distinct CDR3 sequences, approximately 15% appearing once. The CDR3 sequence runs 14 residues, both termini included. CDR1 is MNHGY and CDR2 is SAAAGT in the germline V gene. As concerns this clonotype: The DNA is left out, because the CDR3 cannot be placed on it with certainty; the CDR3 is given as TCRdb lists it.

This chain joins TRBV6-8 and TRBJ1-2; whether TRBD1, the table's D call, matches the DNA was not checked. What was sequenced was PBMCs. This receptor was taken from a human donor in good health (CMV status not recorded). Some clones in this sample may be carry-over from other donors' samples. CDR3 sequence reads: CASSSSDRGYGYTF.